This T cell receptor beta chain was found in a study of shared clonotypes between healthy human individuals. Across the whole study: The study used three CD4 naive, three CD4 memory, two CD8 naive and one CD8 memory plate per donor.

Generated by immunoSEQ multiplex PCR, the TCRdb table keeps only in-frame clones and is missing some. The table shows more than 1.2 million clones, with 98% occurring only once. Trimming pared 0 bases from V and 4 bases from J, leaving 7 bases between. Germline CDR1 SEHNR, CDR2 FQNEAQ (reference sequence). The CDR3 is 13 residues long. The material sequenced was naive CD4+ T cells sorted from blood. The subset: CD45RA+ positively selected. The clonotype originates from a man aged 25 to 40 in good health. The V and J genes are TRBV7-9 and TRBJ2-7; no reliable D call. CDR3 sequence (DNA): TGTGCCAGCAGCTTAGCGACGCGATACGAGCAGTACTTC. Its protein product is CASSLATRYEQYF.